Below are 6 T cell receptor beta chains sequenced from a single sample in a study of blood T cell repertoires in COVID-19. This table comes from immunoSEQ multiplex PCR, and its TCRdb copy is limited to in-frame clones, with some not included. The table has 60,000 or so clones, 72% seen once; the top ten hold around 54%. The sequencing input was PBMCs or T cells enriched from blood (not recorded which). Receptors were obtained from a woman aged 60-70 years who had been exposed to COVID-19.

V usage is TRBV15 and J usage is TRBJ2-3; 9 bases map to TRBD1. V was clipped by 5 bases and J by 8 bases; unmatched bases: 20. The CDR3 sequence is 18 residues long. Germline lookup yields CDR1 LNHNV and CDR2 YYDKDF (reference sequence). The CDR3 sequence is CATSYTSGRQGGRFTQYF. The CDR3, as DNA: TGTGCCACCAGCTATACTTCAGGGCGACAGGGGGGACGGTTTACGCAGTATTTT.

This clone was counted a single time. The chain couples TRBV19 to TRBJ2-5, with D possibly matching TRBD2 (6 bases). The germline V gene has CDR1 LNHDA and CDR2 SQIVND (reference sequence). The V and J ends lost 11 bases and 5 bases respectively, with 15 bases between them. The CDR3 length is 12 residues. CDR3 region: CARSAGWETQYF. The CDR3, as DNA: TGTGCCCGGAGCGCGGGGTGGGAGACCCAGTACTTC.

J is TRBJ1-2 and V is TRBV3-1 (or the pseudogene TRBV3-2), with a possible D match to TRBD1 (6 bases). CDR1 is LGHDT, CDR2 YNNKEL, per germline (reference sequence). The CDR3 length is 15 residues. Trimming removed 1 base from V and 4 bases from J, with 13 bases in between. CDR3 DNA sequence: TGTGCCAGCAGCCAAGGTTCAGGGGCGGTCTATGGCTACACCTTC. It codes for CASSQGSGAVYGYTF.

This sequence joins TRBV7-9 and TRBJ2-2; 7 bases fit TRBD1. V lost 5 bases, J lost 3 bases, and 3 bases stayed unmatched. Germline CDR1 and CDR2: SEHNR and FQNEAQ (reference sequence). The CDR3 length is 14 residues. CDR3 residues: CASSHRGDTGELFF. CDR3 bases: TGTGCCAGCAGCCACAGGGGCGACACCGGGGAGCTGTTTTTT.

The chain recombines TRBV9 with TRBJ2-1, with D possibly being TRBD1 (6 bases). The CDR3 extends over 17 amino acids. The germline V and J ends were trimmed by 0 bases and 0 bases, with 13 bases remaining between them. CDR1 is SGDLS, CDR2 YYNGEE, per germline. Written as DNA, the CDR3 is TGTGCCAGCAGCGTAGATGGGGGCCTGAGCTCCTACAATGAGCAGTTCTTC. Translating gives CASSVDGGLSSYNEQFF.

The chain employs TRBV28 and TRBJ2-4; TRBD1 might be the D (5 bases). From germline, CDR1 is MDHEN and CDR2 SYDVKM. V lost 3 bases to trimming and J lost 10 bases, with 13 bases between them. This CDR3 has 13 amino acids. The CDR3 reads CASSLGQGRIQYF. The CDR3 DNA reads as TGTGCCAGCAGTTTGGGGCAGGGTCGAATTCAGTACTTC.